The present TCR beta chain was sequenced within a study of shared clonotypes between healthy human individuals. Study details: CD4 naive cells filled three plates per donor, CD4 memory three, CD8 naive two and CD8 memory one. General study findings and limits: Sharing of clonotypes among donors was expected to vary with sequencing depth.

The data were produced by immunoSEQ multiplex PCR, yet TCRdb's version contains in-frame clones alone and is incomplete. The sample gives approximately 530,000 clones, approximately 95% of which show up once; around 0.067% is in the top ten. Each sample came from a Caucasian adult donor living in Nashville, Tennessee. Turning to this clone: The antigen is unknown.

V lost 0 bases and J lost 1, with 13 bases in between. The CDR3 has 16 residues. Germline assignment: CDR1 SGHRS and CDR2 YFSETQ. The chain recombines TRBV5-1 with TRBJ1-1; the D is unclear. The sequenced sample consisted of naive CD4+ T cells sorted from blood. Subset reported: CD45RA+ positively selected. This receptor was obtained from a woman in her twenties or thirties in good health. CDR3: CASSLDSRAANTEAFF. CDR3 DNA: TGCGCCAGCAGCTTGGATAGTAGGGCAGCGAACACTGAAGCTTTCTTT.